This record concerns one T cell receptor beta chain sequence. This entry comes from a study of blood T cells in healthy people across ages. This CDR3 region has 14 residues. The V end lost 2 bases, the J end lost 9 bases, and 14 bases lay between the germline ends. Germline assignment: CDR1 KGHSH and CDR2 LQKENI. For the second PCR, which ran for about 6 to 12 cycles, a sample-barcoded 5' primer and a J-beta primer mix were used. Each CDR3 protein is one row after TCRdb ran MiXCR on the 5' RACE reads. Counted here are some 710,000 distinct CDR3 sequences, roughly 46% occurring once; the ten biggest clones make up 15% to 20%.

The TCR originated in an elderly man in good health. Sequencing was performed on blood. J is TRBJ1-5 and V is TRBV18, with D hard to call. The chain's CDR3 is CASSPAGQEGPQHF. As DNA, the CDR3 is TGTGCCAGCTCACCAGCTGGGCAGGAAGGGCCCCAGCATTTT. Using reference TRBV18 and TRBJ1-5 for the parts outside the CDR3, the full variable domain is NAGVMQNPRHLVRRRGQEARLRCSPMKGHSHVYWYRQLPEEGLKFMVYLQKENIIDESGMPKERFSAEFPKEGPSILRIQQVVRGDSAAYFCASSPAGQEGPQHFGDGTRLSIL.